This T cell receptor beta chain derives from a study of cytomegalovirus exposure and HLA in healthy donors. V was pared by 4 bases and J by 8 bases, with 12 bases of the junction left unmatched. Germline assignment: CDR1 ENHRY and CDR2 SYGVKD. This CDR3 spans 16 amino acids. This clone is a singleton in its sample. Its antigen is currently unknown. Study-level results: Most TCRs appeared rarely, but some public TCRs recurred in many donors.

Only in-frame clones appear in the TCRdb table, and some are missing; sequencing was by immunoSEQ multiplex PCR. The sample holds approximately 180,000 clones, roughly 88% seen once. This TCR came from a woman aged 18-29 years in good health and CMV-seronegative. The specimen was PBMCs. This chain uses TRBV10-3 with TRBJ1-4; TRBD1 agrees at 8 bases. CDR3 sequence reads: CAISGRGQRSGEKLFF. The CDR3 nucleotides are TGTGCCATCAGTGGCAGGGGGCAACGTTCAGGCGAAAAACTGTTTTTT.